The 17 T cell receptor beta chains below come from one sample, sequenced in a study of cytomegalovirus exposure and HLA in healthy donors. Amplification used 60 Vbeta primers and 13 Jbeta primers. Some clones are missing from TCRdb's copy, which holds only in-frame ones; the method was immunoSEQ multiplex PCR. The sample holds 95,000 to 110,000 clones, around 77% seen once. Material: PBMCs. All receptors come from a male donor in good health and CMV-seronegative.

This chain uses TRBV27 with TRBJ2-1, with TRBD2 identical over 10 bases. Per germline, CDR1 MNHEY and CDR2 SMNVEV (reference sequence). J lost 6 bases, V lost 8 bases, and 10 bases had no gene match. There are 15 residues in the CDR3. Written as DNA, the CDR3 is TGTGCCAGCTCCCCTAGCGGGAGAATTTCCAATGAGCAGTTCTTC. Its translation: CASSPSGRISNEQFF.

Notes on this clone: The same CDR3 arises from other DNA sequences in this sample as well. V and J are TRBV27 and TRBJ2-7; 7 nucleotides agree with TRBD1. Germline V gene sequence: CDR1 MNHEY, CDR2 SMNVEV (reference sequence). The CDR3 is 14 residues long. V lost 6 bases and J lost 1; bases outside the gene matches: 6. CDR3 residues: CASSLGDSSYEQYF. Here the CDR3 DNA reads TGTGCCAGCAGCCTTGGGGACAGTTCCTACGAGCAGTACTTC.

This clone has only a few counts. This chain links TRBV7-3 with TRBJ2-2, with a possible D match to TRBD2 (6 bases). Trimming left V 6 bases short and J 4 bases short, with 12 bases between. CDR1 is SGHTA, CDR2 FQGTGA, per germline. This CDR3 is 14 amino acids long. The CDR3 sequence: CASRWDSSTGELFF. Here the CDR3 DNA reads TGTGCCAGCAGATGGGACTCTAGCACCGGGGAGCTGTTTTTT.

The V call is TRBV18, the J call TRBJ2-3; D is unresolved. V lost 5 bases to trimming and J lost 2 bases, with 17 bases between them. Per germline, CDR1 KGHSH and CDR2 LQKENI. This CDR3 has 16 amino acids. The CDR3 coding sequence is TGTGCCAGCTCATCCCTCGCGGCCCTCATCACAGATACGCAGTATTTT. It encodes CASSSLAALITDTQYF.

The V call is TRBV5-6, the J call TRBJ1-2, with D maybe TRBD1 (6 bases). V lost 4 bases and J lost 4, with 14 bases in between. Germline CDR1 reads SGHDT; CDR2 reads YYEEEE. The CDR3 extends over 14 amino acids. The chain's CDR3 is CASSSGTTAYGYTF. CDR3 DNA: TGTGCCAGCAGCAGCGGGACAACCGCCTATGGCTACACCTTC.

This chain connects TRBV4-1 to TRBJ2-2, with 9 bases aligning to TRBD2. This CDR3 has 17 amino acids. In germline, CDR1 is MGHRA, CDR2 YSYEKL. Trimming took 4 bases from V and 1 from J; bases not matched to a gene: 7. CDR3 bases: TGCGCCAGCAGCCCATCCTATAGCGGGAGGAACACCGGGGAGCTGTTTTTT. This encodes CASSPSYSGRNTGELFF.

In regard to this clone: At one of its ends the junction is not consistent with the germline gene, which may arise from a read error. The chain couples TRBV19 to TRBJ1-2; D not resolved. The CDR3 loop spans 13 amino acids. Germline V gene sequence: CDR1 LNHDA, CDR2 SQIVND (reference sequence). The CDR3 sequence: CASSIETTYGCTF. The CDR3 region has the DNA TGTGCCAGTAGTATAGAGACAACGTATGGCTGCACCTTC.

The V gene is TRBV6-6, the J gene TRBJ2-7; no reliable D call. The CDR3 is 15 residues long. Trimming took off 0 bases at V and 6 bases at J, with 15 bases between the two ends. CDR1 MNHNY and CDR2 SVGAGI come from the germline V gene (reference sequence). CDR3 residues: CASSYSDSPAPEQYF. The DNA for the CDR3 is TGTGCCAGCAGTTACTCTGACTCCCCGGCCCCCGAGCAGTACTTC.

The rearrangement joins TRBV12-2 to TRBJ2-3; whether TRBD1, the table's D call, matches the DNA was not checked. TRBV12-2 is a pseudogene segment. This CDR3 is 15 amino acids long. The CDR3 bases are TGTGCAAGTCGCTTACGGACAGCCGTCACAGATACGCAGTATTTT. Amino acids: CASRLRTAVTDTQYF.

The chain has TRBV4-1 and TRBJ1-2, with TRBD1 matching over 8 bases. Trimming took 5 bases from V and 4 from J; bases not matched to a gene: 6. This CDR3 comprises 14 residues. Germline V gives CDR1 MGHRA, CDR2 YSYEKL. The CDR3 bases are TGCGCCAGCAGCAGGGACAGGTCCTCCTATGGCTACACCTTC. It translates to CASSRDRSSYGYTF.

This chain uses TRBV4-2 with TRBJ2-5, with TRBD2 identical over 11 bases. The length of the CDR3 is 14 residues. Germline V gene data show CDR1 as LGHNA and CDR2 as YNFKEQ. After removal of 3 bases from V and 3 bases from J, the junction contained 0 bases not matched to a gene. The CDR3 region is CASSQGLAEETQYF. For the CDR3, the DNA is TGTGCCAGCAGCCAGGGACTAGCGGAAGAGACCCAGTACTTC.

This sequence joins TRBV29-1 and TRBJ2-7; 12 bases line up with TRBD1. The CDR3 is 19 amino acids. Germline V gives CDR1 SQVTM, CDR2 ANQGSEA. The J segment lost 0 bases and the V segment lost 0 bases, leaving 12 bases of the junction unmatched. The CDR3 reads CSVEDTPGQGAQSSYEQYF. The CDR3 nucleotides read TGCAGCGTTGAAGATACCCCGGGACAGGGGGCCCAAAGCTCCTACGAGCAGTACTTC.

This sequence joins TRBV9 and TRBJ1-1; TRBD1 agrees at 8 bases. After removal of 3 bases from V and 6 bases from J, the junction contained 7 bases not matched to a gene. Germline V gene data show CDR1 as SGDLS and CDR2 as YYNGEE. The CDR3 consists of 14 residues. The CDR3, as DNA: TGTGCCAGCAGCGGCGCCCAGGGGGCGGCTGAAGCTTTCTTT. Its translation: CASSGAQGAAEAFF.

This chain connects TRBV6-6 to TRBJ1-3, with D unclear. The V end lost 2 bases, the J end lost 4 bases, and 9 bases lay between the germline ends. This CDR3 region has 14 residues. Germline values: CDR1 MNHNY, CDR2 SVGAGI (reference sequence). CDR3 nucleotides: TGTGCCAGCAGTTACACCTCCGCGGGAAACACCATATATTTT. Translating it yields CASSYTSAGNTIYF.

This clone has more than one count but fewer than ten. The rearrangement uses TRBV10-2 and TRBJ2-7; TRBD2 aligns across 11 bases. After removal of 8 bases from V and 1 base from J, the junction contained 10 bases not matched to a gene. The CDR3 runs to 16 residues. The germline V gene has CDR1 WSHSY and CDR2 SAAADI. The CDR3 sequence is CASDWLAGGASYEQYF. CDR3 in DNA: TGCGCCAGCGATTGGCTAGCGGGAGGCGCATCCTACGAGCAGTACTTC.

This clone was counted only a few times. CDR3 loop: CASNRPRPQRDQPQHF. CDR3 coding DNA: TGTGCCAGCAATCGGCCGCGGCCCCAGAGGGATCAGCCCCAGCATTTT. J is TRBJ1-5 and V is TRBV28; D remains ambiguous. V was cut by 7 bases and J by 5 bases, with 21 bases left in between. This CDR3 region has 16 residues. Germline V gene data show CDR1 as MDHEN and CDR2 as SYDVKM.

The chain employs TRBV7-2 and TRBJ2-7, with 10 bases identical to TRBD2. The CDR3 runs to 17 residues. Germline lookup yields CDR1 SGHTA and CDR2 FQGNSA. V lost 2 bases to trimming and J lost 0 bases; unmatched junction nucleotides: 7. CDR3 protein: CASSLSGRARGSYEQYF. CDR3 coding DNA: TGTGCCAGCAGCTTAAGCGGGAGGGCCCGAGGCTCCTACGAGCAGTACTTC.